The 2 T cell receptor beta chains listed next were all sequenced from one sample in a study of CD8+ T cells in alopecia areata. The treatment denotes: oral pan-JAK inhibitor, 5-10 mg twice daily. cDNA serving as the sequencing template came from extracted, reverse transcribed RNA. Assay: immunoSEQ multiplex PCR; the TCRdb copy retains only in-frame clones and omits some. The table includes under 110,000 clones, around 60% detected once. Sequenced here: CD8+ T cells sorted from blood, sampled at approximately week 60, from a patient treated with tofacitinib. These receptors all stem from a human donor with alopecia areata.

In this sample, this clone turned up once. The chain joins TRBV5-1 to TRBJ2-3; 7 positions agree with TRBD2. Trimming removed 1 base from V and 0 bases from J; junction bases left unmatched: 5. The CDR3 length is 16 residues. Germline V gene lookup returns CDR1 SGHRS and CDR2 YFSETQ. In DNA form, the CDR3 reads TGCGCCAGCAGCTTGATCGGGGGGACTAGCACAGATACGCAGTATTTT. Amino acids: CASSLIGGTSTDTQYF. The full variable domain, its missing parts supplied by reference TRBV5-1 and TRBJ2-3, is KAGVTQTPRYLIKTRGQQVTLSCSPISGHRSVSWYQQTPGQGLQFLFEYFSETQRNKGNFPGRFSGRQFSNSRSEMNVSTLELGDSALYLCASSLIGGTSTDTQYFGPGTRLTVL.

The chain links TRBV11-2 to TRBJ2-7; TRBD1 aligns across 7 bases. Trimming removed 5 bases from V and 9 bases from J; junction bases left unmatched: 19. The CDR3 length is 16 residues. Germline V gene sequence: CDR1 SGHAT, CDR2 FQNNGV. DNA for the CDR3: TGTGCCAGCAGCCGAACCCCGGGACAGTTCGATGACGGGCAGTACTTC. Translated: CASSRTPGQFDDGQYF.